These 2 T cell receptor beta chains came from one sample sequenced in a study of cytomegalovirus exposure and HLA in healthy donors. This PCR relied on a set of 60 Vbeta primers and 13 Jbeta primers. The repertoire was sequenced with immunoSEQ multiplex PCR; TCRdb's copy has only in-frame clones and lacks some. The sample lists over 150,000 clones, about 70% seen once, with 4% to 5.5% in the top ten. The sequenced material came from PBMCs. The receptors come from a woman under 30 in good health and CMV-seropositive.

DNA for the CDR3: TGTGCCAGCACCCAATTGGGGCTCGTAGGCTACAATGAGCAGTTCTTC. Translation gives CASTQLGLVGYNEQFF. The V call is TRBV7-9, the J call TRBJ2-1; D is possibly TRBD1 (5 bases). V shed 7 bases and J shed 3 bases, with 19 bases lying between them. The germline V gene encodes CDR1 SEHNR and CDR2 FQNEAQ (reference sequence). This CDR3 region has 16 residues.

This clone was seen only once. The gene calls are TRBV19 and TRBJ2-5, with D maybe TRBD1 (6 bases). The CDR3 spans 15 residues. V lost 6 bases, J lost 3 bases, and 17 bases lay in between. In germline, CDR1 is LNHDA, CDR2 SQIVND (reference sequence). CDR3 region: CASSPTQGPKETQYF. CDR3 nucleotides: TGTGCCAGTAGCCCAACACAGGGCCCCAAAGAGACCCAGTACTTC.